This passage covers 16 T cell receptor beta chains from one sample sequenced in a study of monozygotic twins with inflammatory bowel disease. From the 5' RACE reads, TCRdb lists one entry per CDR3 protein and no DNA. The sample has some 200,000 distinct CDR3 sequences. The source material was blood. The receptor set was obtained from a human donor with ulcerative colitis or Crohn's disease, or a healthy co-twin of an affected twin (not recorded which).

The chain uses TRBV18 and TRBJ1-1; with no DNA, the TCRdb D assignment of TRBD1 cannot be verified. The length of the CDR3 is 16 residues. Germline lookup yields CDR1 KGHSH and CDR2 LQKENI. The CDR3 reads CASSSAGGYADTEAFF.

The chain uses TRBV7-9 and TRBJ1-6. Per germline, CDR1 SEHNR and CDR2 FQNEAQ (reference sequence). This CDR3 contains 13 residues. CDR3 in amino acids: CASSLQPDSPLHF.

The rearrangement joins TRBV5-1 to TRBJ2-7; TCRdb reports TRBD1, a call that lacks DNA to check it against. The V gene's germline CDR1 is SGHRS and CDR2 YFSETQ. This CDR3 region has 15 residues. Here the CDR3 reads CASSFWTGVHYEQYF.

The chain combines TRBV7-3 with TRBJ2-3; TCRdb designates TRBD1, a call that cannot be tested without DNA. CDR3 length: 16 amino acids. Germline loops: CDR1 SGHTA, CDR2 FQGTGA. The CDR3 protein is CASSPRIGGITDTQYF.

The rearrangement uses TRBV11-1 and TRBJ2-1; TCRdb reports TRBD2, a call that lacks DNA to check it against. The CDR3 is 18 amino acids. The germline gives CDR1 SGHAT, CDR2 FQDESV (reference sequence). CDR3 protein: CASSLARPGTSGGSEQFF.

The V call is TRBV7-9, the J call TRBJ2-3; there is no DNA to check the TCRdb D call of TRBD2. CDR1 is SEHNR and CDR2 is FQNEAQ in the germline V gene (reference sequence). The CDR3 totals 14 residues. CDR3 sequence: CASSSGLGTDTQYF.

The chain links TRBV5-1 to TRBJ2-2. Germline V CDR1 and CDR2: SGHRS, YFSETQ. The CDR3 runs to 13 residues. The CDR3 region is CASSPDWTGELFF.

This rearrangement joins TRBV7-9 to TRBJ1-1. The germline gives CDR1 SEHNR, CDR2 FQNEAQ (reference sequence). This CDR3 comprises 13 residues. CDR3 amino acids: CATNQLSGLEAFF.

V is TRBV12-3 or TRBV12-4 and J is TRBJ2-2. This CDR3 contains 15 residues. This CDR3 is CASSLDFGATGELFF.

V usage is TRBV7-2 and J usage is TRBJ2-1. The germline V gene has CDR1 SGHTA and CDR2 FQGNSA. This CDR3 is 12 amino acids long. CDR3 in amino acids: CASSLALSGQFF.

The chain recombines TRBV27 with TRBJ1-1; TCRdb outputs TRBD1, but without DNA this stays unchecked. Germline V gives CDR1 MNHEY, CDR2 SMNVEV (reference sequence). The CDR3 runs to 13 residues. CDR3: CASSRREFTEAFF.

J is TRBJ2-7 and V is TRBV5-1; there is no DNA to check the TCRdb D call of TRBD1. Germline lookup yields CDR1 SGHRS and CDR2 YFSETQ. This CDR3 spans 13 amino acids. Here the CDR3 reads CASRGDTSYEQYF.

The chain recombines TRBV7-8 with TRBJ2-7; the D call of TRBD1 rests on TCRdb alone, since no DNA is present to check it. This CDR3 region has 17 residues. Germline V lookup: CDR1 SGHVS, CDR2 FQNEAQ. CDR3: CASSSLPGTANFYEQYF.

This chain joins TRBV4-1 and TRBJ1-5; the D call from TCRdb, TRBD1, cannot be confirmed without DNA. The CDR3 is 16 residues long. Germline V lookup: CDR1 MGHRA, CDR2 YSYEKL. CDR3 in amino acids: CASSQLVGAVNQPQHF.

The J gene is TRBJ2-3, the V gene TRBV5-1; the D gene TCRdb calls, TRBD2, cannot be checked with no DNA. Germline V gene sequence: CDR1 SGHRS, CDR2 YFSETQ. The CDR3 runs to 15 residues. The CDR3 protein is CASSSTSGSTDTQYF. The complete variable domain, with remaining parts taken from reference TRBV5-1 and TRBJ2-3, reads KAGVTQTPRYLIKTRGQQVTLSCSPISGHRSVSWYQQTPGQGLQFLFEYFSETQRNKGNFPGRFSGRQFSNSRSEMNVSTLELGDSALYLCASSSTSGSTDTQYFGPGTRLTVL.

The chain employs TRBV3-1 and TRBJ1-5. In germline, CDR1 is LGHDT, CDR2 YNNKEL (reference sequence). The CDR3 loop spans 15 amino acids. The CDR3 spells CASSQGHSGNQPQHF. Combining the CDR3 with reference TRBV3-1 and TRBJ1-5 gives the whole variable domain DTAVSQTPKYLVTQMGNDKSIKCEQNLGHDTMYWYKQDSKKFLKIMFSYNNKELIINETVPNRFSPKSPDKAHLNLHINSLELGDSAVYFCASSQGHSGNQPQHFGDGTRLSIL.